What follows are 8 T cell receptor beta chains derived from one specimen sequenced in a study of shared clonotypes between healthy human individuals. Some clones are missing from TCRdb's copy, which holds only in-frame ones; the method was immunoSEQ multiplex PCR. The profile shows roughly 480,000 clones, roughly 85% of them singletons. Sequenced input: PBMCs. The receptors were sampled from a woman aged 40 to 55 in good health. Some clones in this sample may be carry-over from other donors' samples.

This clone has just a few counts. V and J are TRBV7-6 and TRBJ1-3, with 7 bases identical to TRBD1. Per germline, CDR1 SGHVS and CDR2 FNYEAQ. CDR3 size: 16 residues. V gave up 5 bases and J gave up 3 bases; unmatched junction bases: 10. The CDR3 sequence: CASSPSGGQSGNTIYF. In DNA form, the CDR3 reads TGTGCCAGCAGCCCTTCAGGGGGACAAAGTGGAAACACCATATATTTT.

The sample holds a few counts of this clone. V and J are TRBV21-1 and TRBJ2-5; the table's TRBD2 call for D was not verified on the DNA. The assigned J gene may be wrong: the sequence end matches TRBJ2-7 better. TRBV21-1 is described as a pseudogene. The CDR3 has 15 amino acids. The CDR3 DNA reads TGTGCCAGCAGCAAAGTTGACCTAGTCACCTACGAGCAGTACTTC. Its translation: CASSKVDLVTYEQYF.

This clone has a single count. The gene calls are TRBV4-2 and TRBJ1-2; D is uncertain. The germline V gene has CDR1 LGHNA and CDR2 YNFKEQ. V shed 4 bases and J shed 0 bases, with 6 bases lying between them. The CDR3 consists of 13 residues. This CDR3 reads CASSPRANYGYTF. Written as DNA, the CDR3 is TGTGCCAGCAGCCCCCGGGCTAACTATGGCTACACCTTC.

V and J are TRBV6-1 and TRBJ1-2, with TRBD1 as a possible D gene (5 bases). Trimming cost V 3 bases and J 3 bases, with 8 bases left between them. The CDR3 has 13 residues. Germline loops: CDR1 MNHNS, CDR2 SASEGT. CDR3 loop: CASSEWGDYGYTF. As DNA, the CDR3 is TGTGCCAGCAGTGAGTGGGGCGACTATGGCTACACCTTC.

This chain links TRBV6-6 with TRBJ2-3; either TRBD1 or TRBD2 may supply D (5 bases each). CDR1 and CDR2 from the germline V gene are MNHNY and SVGAGI (reference sequence). Trimming stripped 2 bases from V and 4 bases from J, with 13 bases between. There are 15 residues in the CDR3. This chain's CDR3 is CASSYVGTPSDTQYF. Written as DNA, the CDR3 is TGTGCCAGCAGTTACGTAGGGACCCCTTCAGATACGCAGTATTTT.

This clone was recorded a few times. This chain connects TRBV6-4 to TRBJ2-6; the match to TRBD2 covers 8 bases. With V trimmed by 4 bases and J by 0 bases, 2 bases remained unmatched. The CDR3 sequence is 16 residues long. Germline CDR1 reads MRHNA; CDR2 reads SNTAGT. DNA of the CDR3: TGTGCCAGCAGTGTTACTAGCGGCTCTGGGGCCAACGTCCTGACTTTC. The encoded protein is CASSVTSGSGANVLTF.

This clone was counted a few times. V gene TRBV27 combines with J gene TRBJ1-5; D gene unclear. The V end was cut by 3 bases, the J end by 4 bases, with 4 bases between. CDR3 length: 12 residues. CDR1 and CDR2 from the germline V gene are MNHEY and SMNVEV (reference sequence). CDR3 region: CASSFPNQPQHF. CDR3 DNA: TGTGCCAGCAGTTTCCCTAATCAGCCCCAGCATTTT.

This clone was detected once. The chain joins TRBV19 to TRBJ2-5; either TRBD1 or TRBD2 may supply D (5 bases each). The CDR3 sequence is 14 residues long. V was pared by 1 base and J by 5 bases, with 11 bases between. Germline V CDR1 and CDR2: LNHDA, SQIVND (reference sequence). CDR3 sequence reads: CASSIGGDQETQYF. CDR3 in DNA: TGTGCCAGTAGTATAGGAGGGGATCAGGAGACCCAGTACTTC.